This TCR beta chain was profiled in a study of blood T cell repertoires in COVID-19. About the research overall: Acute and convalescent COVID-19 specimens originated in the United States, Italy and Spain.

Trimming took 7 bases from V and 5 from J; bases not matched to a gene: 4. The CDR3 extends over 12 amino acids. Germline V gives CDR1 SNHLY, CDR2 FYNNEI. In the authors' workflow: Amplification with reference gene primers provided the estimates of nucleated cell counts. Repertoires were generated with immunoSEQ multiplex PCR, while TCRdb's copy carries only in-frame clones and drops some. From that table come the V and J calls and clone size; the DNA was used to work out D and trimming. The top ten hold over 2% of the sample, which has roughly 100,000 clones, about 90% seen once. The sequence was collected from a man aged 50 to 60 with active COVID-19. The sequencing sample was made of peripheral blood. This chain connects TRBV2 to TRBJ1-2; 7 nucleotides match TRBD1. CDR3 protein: CASTRDRYGYTF. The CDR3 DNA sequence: TGTGCCAGCACCCGGGACAGATATGGCTACACCTTC.